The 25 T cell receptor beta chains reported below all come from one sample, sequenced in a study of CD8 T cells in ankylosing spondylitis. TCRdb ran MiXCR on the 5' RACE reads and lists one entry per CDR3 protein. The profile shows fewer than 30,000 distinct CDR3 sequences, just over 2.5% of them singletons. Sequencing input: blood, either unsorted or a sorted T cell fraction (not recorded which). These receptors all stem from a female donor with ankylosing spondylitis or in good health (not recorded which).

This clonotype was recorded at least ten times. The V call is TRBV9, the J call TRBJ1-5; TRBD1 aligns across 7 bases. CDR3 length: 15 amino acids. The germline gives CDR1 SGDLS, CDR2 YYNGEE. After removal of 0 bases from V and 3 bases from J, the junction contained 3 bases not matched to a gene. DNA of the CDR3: TGTGCCAGCAGCGTAGACGGGACAGTCAATCAGCCCCAGCATTTT. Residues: CASSVDGTVNQPQHF.

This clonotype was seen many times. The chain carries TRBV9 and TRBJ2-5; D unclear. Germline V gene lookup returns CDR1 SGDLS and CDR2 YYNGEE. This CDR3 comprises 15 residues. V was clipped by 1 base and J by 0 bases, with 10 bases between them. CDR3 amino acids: CASSVLDGYQETQYF. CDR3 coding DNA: TGTGCCAGCAGCGTACTGGACGGGTACCAAGAGACCCAGTACTTC.

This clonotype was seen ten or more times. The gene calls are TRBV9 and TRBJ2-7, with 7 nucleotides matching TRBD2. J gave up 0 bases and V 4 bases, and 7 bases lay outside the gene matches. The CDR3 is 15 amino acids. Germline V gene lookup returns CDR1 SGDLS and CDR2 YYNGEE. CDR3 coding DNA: TGTGCCAGCAGCAGGGCGGGAGCGAACTCCTACGAGCAGTACTTC. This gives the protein CASSRAGANSYEQYF.

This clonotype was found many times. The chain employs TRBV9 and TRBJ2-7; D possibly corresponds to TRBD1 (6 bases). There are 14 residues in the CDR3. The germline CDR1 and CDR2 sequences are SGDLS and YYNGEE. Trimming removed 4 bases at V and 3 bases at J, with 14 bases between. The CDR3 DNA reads TGTGCCAGCAGCCCTGAGGGGGTCCACTACGAGCAGTACTTC. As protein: CASSPEGVHYEQYF.

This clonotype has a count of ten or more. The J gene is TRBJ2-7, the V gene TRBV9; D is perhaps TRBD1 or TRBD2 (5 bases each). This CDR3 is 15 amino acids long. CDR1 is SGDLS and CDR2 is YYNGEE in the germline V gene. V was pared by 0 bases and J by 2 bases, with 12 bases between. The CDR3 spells CASSVEGGTAYEQYF. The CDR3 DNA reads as TGTGCCAGCAGCGTAGAGGGTGGGACCGCCTACGAGCAGTACTTC.

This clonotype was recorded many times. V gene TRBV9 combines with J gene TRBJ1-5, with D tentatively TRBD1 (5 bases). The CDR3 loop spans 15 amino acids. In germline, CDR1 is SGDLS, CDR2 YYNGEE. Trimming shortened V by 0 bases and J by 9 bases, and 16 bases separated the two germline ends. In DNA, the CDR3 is TGTGCCAGCAGCGTAGGAGACAGCCCTTCGTGGCCCCAGCATTTT. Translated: CASSVGDSPSWPQHF.

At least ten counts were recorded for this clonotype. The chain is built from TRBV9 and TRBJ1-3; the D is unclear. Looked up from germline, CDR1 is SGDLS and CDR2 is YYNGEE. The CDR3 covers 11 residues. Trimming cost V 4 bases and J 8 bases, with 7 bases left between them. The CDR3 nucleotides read TGTGCCAGCAGCACTCAGGACACCATATATTTT. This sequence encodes CASSTQDTIYF.

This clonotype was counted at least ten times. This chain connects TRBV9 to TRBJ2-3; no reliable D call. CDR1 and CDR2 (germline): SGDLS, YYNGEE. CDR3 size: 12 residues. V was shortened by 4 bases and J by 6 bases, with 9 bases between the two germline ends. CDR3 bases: TGTGCCAGCAGCTCCTTTCCGGATACGCAGTATTTT. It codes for CASSSFPDTQYF.

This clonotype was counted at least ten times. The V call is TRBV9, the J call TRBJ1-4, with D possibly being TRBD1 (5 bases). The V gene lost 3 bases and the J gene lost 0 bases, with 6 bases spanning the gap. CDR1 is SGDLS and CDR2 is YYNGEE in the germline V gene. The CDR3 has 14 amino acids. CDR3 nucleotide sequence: TGTGCCAGCAGCGGAGGGGCAACTAATGAAAAACTGTTTTTT. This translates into CASSGGATNEKLFF.

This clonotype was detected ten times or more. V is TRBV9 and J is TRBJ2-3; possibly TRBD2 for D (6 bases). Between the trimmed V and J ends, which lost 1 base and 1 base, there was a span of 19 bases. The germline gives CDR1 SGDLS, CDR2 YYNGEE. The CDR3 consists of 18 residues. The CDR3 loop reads CASSVIGGGVGGTDTQYF. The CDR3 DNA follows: TGTGCCAGCAGCGTAATCGGGGGAGGCGTCGGGGGCACAGATACGCAGTATTTT.

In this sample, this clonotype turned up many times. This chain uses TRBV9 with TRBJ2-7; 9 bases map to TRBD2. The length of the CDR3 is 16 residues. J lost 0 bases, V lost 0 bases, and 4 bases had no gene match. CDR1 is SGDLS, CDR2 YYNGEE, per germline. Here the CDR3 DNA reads TGTGCCAGCAGCGTAGGGGGACTAGCAGGCTCCTACGAGCAGTACTTC. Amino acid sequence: CASSVGGLAGSYEQYF.

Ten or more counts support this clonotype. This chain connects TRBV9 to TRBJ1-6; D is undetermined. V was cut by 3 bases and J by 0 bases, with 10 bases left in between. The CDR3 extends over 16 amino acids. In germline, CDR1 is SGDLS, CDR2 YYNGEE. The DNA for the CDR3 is TGTGCCAGCAGCGCCAGCCATAGCTCCTATAATTCACCCCTCCACTTT. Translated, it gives CASSASHSSYNSPLHF.

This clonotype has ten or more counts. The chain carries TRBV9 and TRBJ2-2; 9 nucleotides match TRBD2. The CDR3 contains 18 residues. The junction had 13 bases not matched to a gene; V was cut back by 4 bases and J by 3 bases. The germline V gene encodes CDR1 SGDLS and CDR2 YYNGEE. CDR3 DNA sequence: TGTGCCAGCAGCACCAGCCGGACTAGCGATACCCACACCGGGGAGCTGTTTTTT. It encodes CASSTSRTSDTHTGELFF.

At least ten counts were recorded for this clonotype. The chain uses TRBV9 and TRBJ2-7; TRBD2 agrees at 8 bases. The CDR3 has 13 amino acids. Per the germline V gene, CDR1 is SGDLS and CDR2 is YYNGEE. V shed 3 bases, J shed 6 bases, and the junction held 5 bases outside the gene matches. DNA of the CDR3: TGTGCCAGCAGCGCTCACGGACTAGCCGAGCAGTACTTC. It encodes CASSAHGLAEQYF.

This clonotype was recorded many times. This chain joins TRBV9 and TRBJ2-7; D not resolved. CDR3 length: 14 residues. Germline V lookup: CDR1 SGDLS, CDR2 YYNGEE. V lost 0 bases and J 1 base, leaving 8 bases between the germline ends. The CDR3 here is CASSVAMESYEQYF. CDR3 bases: TGTGCCAGCAGCGTAGCAATGGAGTCCTACGAGCAGTACTTC. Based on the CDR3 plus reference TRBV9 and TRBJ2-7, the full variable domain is DSGVTQTPKHLITATGQRVTLRCSPRSGDLSVYWYQQSLDQGLQFLIQYYNGEERAKGNILERFSAQQFPDLHSELNLSSLELGDSALYFCASSVAMESYEQYFGPGTRLTVT.

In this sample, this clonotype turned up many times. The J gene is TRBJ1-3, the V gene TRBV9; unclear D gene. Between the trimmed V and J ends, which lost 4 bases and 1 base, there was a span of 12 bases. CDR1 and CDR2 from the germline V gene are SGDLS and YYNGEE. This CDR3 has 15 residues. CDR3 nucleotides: TGTGCCAGCAGCACTAGAGCGGGATCTGGAAACACCATATATTTT. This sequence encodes CASSTRAGSGNTIYF.

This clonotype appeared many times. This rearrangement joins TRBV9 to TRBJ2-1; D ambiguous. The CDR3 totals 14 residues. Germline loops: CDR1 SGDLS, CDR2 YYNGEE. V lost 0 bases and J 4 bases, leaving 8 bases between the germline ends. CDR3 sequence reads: CASSVVGRYNEQFF. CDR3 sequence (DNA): TGTGCCAGCAGCGTAGTAGGACGGTACAATGAGCAGTTCTTC. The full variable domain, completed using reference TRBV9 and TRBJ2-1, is DSGVTQTPKHLITATGQRVTLRCSPRSGDLSVYWYQQSLDQGLQFLIQYYNGEERAKGNILERFSAQQFPDLHSELNLSSLELGDSALYFCASSVVGRYNEQFFGPGTRLTVL.

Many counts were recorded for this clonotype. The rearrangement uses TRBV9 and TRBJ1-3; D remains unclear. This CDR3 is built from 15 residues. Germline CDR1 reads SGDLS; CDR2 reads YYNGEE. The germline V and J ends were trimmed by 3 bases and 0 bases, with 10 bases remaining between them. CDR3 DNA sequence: TGTGCCAGCAGCGCCCTAGGGAGCTCTGGAAACACCATATATTTT. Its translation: CASSALGSSGNTIYF.

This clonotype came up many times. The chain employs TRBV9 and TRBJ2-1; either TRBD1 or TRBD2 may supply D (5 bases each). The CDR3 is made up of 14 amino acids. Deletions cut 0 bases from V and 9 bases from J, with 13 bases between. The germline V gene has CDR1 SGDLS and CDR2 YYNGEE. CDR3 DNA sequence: TGTGCCAGCAGCGTAGCTGGGGTTGGGGGTGAGCAGTTCTTC. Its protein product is CASSVAGVGGEQFF.

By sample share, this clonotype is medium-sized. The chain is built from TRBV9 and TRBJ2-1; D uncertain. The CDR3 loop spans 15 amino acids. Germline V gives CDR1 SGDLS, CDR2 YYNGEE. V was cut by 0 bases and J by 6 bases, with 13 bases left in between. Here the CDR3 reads CASSVEDRRVNEQFF. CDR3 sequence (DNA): TGTGCCAGCAGCGTAGAGGACCGGAGAGTCAATGAGCAGTTCTTC. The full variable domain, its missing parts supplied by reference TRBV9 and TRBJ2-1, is DSGVTQTPKHLITATGQRVTLRCSPRSGDLSVYWYQQSLDQGLQFLIQYYNGEERAKGNILERFSAQQFPDLHSELNLSSLELGDSALYFCASSVEDRRVNEQFFGPGTRLTVL.

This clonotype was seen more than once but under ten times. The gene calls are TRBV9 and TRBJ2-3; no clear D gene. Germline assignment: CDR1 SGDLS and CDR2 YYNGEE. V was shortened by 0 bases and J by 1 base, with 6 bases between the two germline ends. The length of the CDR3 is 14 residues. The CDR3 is CASSVEGGTDTQYF. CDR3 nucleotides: TGTGCCAGCAGCGTAGAGGGTGGCACAGATACGCAGTATTTT.

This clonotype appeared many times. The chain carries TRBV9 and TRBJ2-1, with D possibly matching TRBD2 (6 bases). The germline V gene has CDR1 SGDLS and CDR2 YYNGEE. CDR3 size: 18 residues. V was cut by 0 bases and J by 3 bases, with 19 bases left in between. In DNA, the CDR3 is TGTGCCAGCAGCGTAGACGGGATCGGGGGAGGAGGCTACAATGAGCAGTTCTTC. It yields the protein CASSVDGIGGGGYNEQFF. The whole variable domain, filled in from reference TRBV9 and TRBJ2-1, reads DSGVTQTPKHLITATGQRVTLRCSPRSGDLSVYWYQQSLDQGLQFLIQYYNGEERAKGNILERFSAQQFPDLHSELNLSSLELGDSALYFCASSVDGIGGGGYNEQFFGPGTRLTVL.

CDR3 sequence: CASSVATGGLSNEQFF. The CDR3 DNA sequence: TGTGCCAGCAGCGTAGCTACGGGAGGCCTCTCGAATGAGCAGTTCTTC. The rearrangement links TRBV9 to TRBJ2-1, with 7 bases fitting TRBD2. The length of the CDR3 is 16 residues. V trimming: 0 bases; J trimming: 7 bases; junction bases outside the gene matches: 10. The germline V gene has CDR1 SGDLS and CDR2 YYNGEE.

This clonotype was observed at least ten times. The CDR3 DNA sequence: TGTGCCAGCAGCGTAGCTATGTTGGCGGGGGACACAGATACGCAGTATTTT. Residues: CASSVAMLAGDTDTQYF. The chain is built from TRBV9 and TRBJ2-3, with 7 bases identical to TRBD2. Germline values: CDR1 SGDLS, CDR2 YYNGEE. The CDR3 is 17 amino acids. V trimming: 0 bases; J trimming: 2 bases; junction bases outside the gene matches: 9.

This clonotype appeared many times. The CDR3 DNA follows: TGTGCCAGCAGCGTAAGGGACAGAAGCAACTACGAGCAGTACTTC. Residues: CASSVRDRSNYEQYF. The rearrangement joins TRBV9 to TRBJ2-7, with 7 bases aligning to TRBD1. CDR3 length equals 15 residues. V trimming: 1 base; J trimming: 3 bases; junction bases outside the gene matches: 7. CDR1 and CDR2 from the germline V gene are SGDLS and YYNGEE.